One sample yielded the 9 T cell receptor beta chains listed below, sequenced in a study of control samples from healthy donors and cancer patients. Data came from immunoSEQ multiplex PCR; TCRdb stores just in-frame clones and leaves some out. The repertoire consists of about 14,000 clones, with approximately 80% occurring once and the leading ten covering 17%. Input material: formalin-fixed, paraffin-embedded tissue. The receptor source for this set is a female donor with lung cancer.

The chain is built from TRBV28 and TRBJ2-3; D tentatively fits TRBD1 or TRBD2 (6 bases each). The CDR3 is made up of 17 amino acids. The V gene lost 5 bases and the J gene lost 0 bases, with 18 bases spanning the gap. Germline V gene lookup returns CDR1 MDHEN and CDR2 SYDVKM. The CDR3 DNA reads TGTGCCAGCAGTCCCAACGGAGGGGGGACTAGCACAGATACGCAGTATTTT. Residues: CASSPNGGGTSTDTQYF.

The gene calls are TRBV13 and TRBJ1-1; D is ambiguous. There are 13 residues in the CDR3. The V end was cut by 1 base, the J end by 2 bases, with 5 bases between. Per the germline V gene, CDR1 is PRHDT and CDR2 is FYEKMQ (reference sequence). CDR3 amino acids: CASSLETNTEAFF. CDR3 nucleotide sequence: TGTGCCAGCAGCTTAGAGACCAACACTGAAGCTTTCTTT.

The chain has TRBV6-2 or TRBV6-3 and TRBJ1-5; D not certain. V was shortened by 0 bases and J by 6 bases, with 9 bases between the two germline ends. The CDR3 covers 14 residues. Looked up from germline, CDR1 is MNHEY and CDR2 is SVGEGT. CDR3 sequence: CASSYSLLFQPQHF. The CDR3 region has the DNA TGTGCCAGCAGTTACTCCTTACTCTTTCAGCCCCAGCATTTT.

This sequence joins TRBV9 and TRBJ2-5; D could derive from TRBD1 or TRBD2 (5 bases each). The germline V gene encodes CDR1 SGDLS and CDR2 YYNGEE. The CDR3 loop spans 15 amino acids. Trimming took 4 bases from V and 3 from J, leaving 16 bases between them. The CDR3 spells CASSPRGTTEETQYF. The CDR3 nucleotides are TGTGCCAGCAGCCCTCGGGGCACGACTGAAGAGACCCAGTACTTC.

The chain employs TRBV3-1 (or the pseudogene TRBV3-2) and TRBJ2-3, with D hard to call. V lost 0 bases and J 4 bases, leaving 5 bases between the germline ends. The CDR3 sequence is 13 residues long. Germline-derived CDR1 and CDR2 are LGHDT and YNNKEL (reference sequence). CDR3 bases: TGTGCCAGCAGCCAAGATCGACCAGATACGCAGTATTTT. It yields the protein CASSQDRPDTQYF.

This chain joins TRBV5-1 and TRBJ1-2; D is unclear. Trimming shortened V by 0 bases and J by 6 bases, and 9 bases separated the two germline ends. The CDR3 has 13 residues. Germline V gene data show CDR1 as SGHRS and CDR2 as YFSETQ. The CDR3 region is CASSLAGWDGYTF. DNA of the CDR3: TGCGCCAGCAGCTTGGCGGGGTGGGATGGCTACACCTTC.

Only one count was recorded for this clone. The chain employs TRBV19 and TRBJ1-2; D perhaps matches TRBD1 (6 bases). CDR1 is LNHDA, CDR2 SQIVND, per germline (reference sequence). CDR3 length equals 13 residues. V lost 4 bases, J lost 7 bases, and 13 bases lay in between. As DNA, the CDR3 is TGTGCCAGTAGTACGGGCAGGGGAGTTGGCTACACCTTC. This encodes CASSTGRGVGYTF.

The rearrangement uses TRBV6-5 and TRBJ2-3, with 7 bases lining up with TRBD1. This CDR3 contains 14 residues. CDR1 is MNHEY, CDR2 SVGAGI, per germline. J gave up 6 bases and V 5 bases, and 8 bases lay outside the gene matches. CDR3 DNA sequence: TGTGCCAGCAGTACCCGAACAGGGGCCGATACGCAGTATTTT. Protein: CASSTRTGADTQYF.

This chain joins TRBV6-4 and TRBJ2-3; D call uncertain. Germline V lookup: CDR1 MRHNA, CDR2 SNTAGT. The ends were cut back, 5 bases at V and 2 bases at J, with 17 bases in the middle. The CDR3 is made up of 16 amino acids. The CDR3 nucleotides are TGTGCCAGCAGTCCCACAAGGAGTACCATCACAGATACGCAGTATTTT. Translation gives CASSPTRSTITDTQYF.